A single sample gave rise to the 6 T cell receptor beta chains below, sequenced in a study of blood T cell repertoires in COVID-19. Repertoires were generated with immunoSEQ multiplex PCR, while TCRdb's copy carries only in-frame clones and drops some. This table has roughly 220,000 clones, more than 75% appearing once. Specimen: peripheral blood. These receptors originate from a man aged 55 to 70 with acute or convalescent COVID-19.

The CDR3 bases are TGTGCCAGCAGTTCGCAGGGGGCGCCTAATGAAAAACTGTTTTTT. Translation: CASSSQGAPNEKLFF. The V gene is TRBV2, the J gene TRBJ1-4; 8 positions match TRBD1. The V gene's germline CDR1 is SNHLY and CDR2 FYNNEI. The CDR3 is made up of 15 amino acids. V lost 5 bases to trimming and J lost 3 bases; unmatched junction nucleotides: 5.

V and J are TRBV7-3 and TRBJ2-2; D gene unclear. The CDR3 extends over 16 amino acids. Between the trimmed V and J ends, which lost 5 bases and 1 base, there was a span of 14 bases. Germline values: CDR1 SGHTA, CDR2 FQGTGA. DNA of the CDR3: TGTGCCAGCAGCCAAACCTTCCCGGTGAACACCGGGGAGCTGTTTTTT. This sequence encodes CASSQTFPVNTGELFF.

The chain has TRBV9 and TRBJ1-6; TRBD1 might be the D (5 bases). The CDR3 length is 17 residues. Germline CDR1 and CDR2: SGDLS and YYNGEE. V was clipped by 4 bases and J by 5 bases, with 19 bases between them. CDR3 DNA: TGTGCCAGCAGCCCCGCGGGATGGGGCAGGGATAATTCACCCCTCCACTTT. Translation gives CASSPAGWGRDNSPLHF. Based on the CDR3 plus reference TRBV9 and TRBJ1-6, the full variable domain is DSGVTQTPKHLITATGQRVTLRCSPRSGDLSVYWYQQSLDQGLQFLIQYYNGEERAKGNILERFSAQQFPDLHSELNLSSLELGDSALYFCASSPAGWGRDNSPLHFGNGTRLTVT.

This clone has a single count. This chain joins TRBV9 and TRBJ2-1; TRBD2 aligns across 12 bases. Germline lookup yields CDR1 SGDLS and CDR2 YYNGEE. CDR3 length: 15 amino acids. J was trimmed by 9 bases and V by 3 bases; bases with no gene match: 7. The CDR3 region has the DNA TGTGCCAGCAGCGCTAGCGGGGGGGCTGTCGTTGAGCAGTTCTTC. It specifies CASSASGGAVVEQFF.

DNA for the CDR3: TGTGCCAGCAGCGTAACCGCAGGCTCCTACAATGAGCAGTTCTTC. This translates into CASSVTAGSYNEQFF. The chain carries TRBV9 and TRBJ2-1, with D hard to call. Germline V gene data show CDR1 as SGDLS and CDR2 as YYNGEE. The CDR3 has 15 residues. Trimming removed 1 base at V and 0 bases at J, with 8 bases between.

V and J are TRBV5-1 and TRBJ2-2; weak D call: TRBD2 (6 bases). There are 19 residues in the CDR3. Germline CDR1 reads SGHRS; CDR2 reads YFSETQ. Trimming cost V 3 bases and J 0 bases, with 21 bases left between them. The CDR3 sequence is CASSSWTTTAPTNTGELFF. The CDR3 region has the DNA TGCGCCAGCAGCTCCTGGACTACCACTGCGCCTACGAACACCGGGGAGCTGTTTTTT.